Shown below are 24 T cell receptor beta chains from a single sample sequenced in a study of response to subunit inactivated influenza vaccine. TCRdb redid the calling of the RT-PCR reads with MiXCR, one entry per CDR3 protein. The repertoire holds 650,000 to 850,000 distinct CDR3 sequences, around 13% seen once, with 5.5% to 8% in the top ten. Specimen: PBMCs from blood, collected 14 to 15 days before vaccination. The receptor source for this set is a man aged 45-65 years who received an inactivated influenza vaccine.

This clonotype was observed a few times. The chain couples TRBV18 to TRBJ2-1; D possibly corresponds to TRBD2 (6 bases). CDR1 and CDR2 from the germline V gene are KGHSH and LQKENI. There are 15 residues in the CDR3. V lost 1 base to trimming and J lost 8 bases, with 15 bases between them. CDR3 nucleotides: TGTGCCAGCTCACCACGCGGGACCGCGCGCGATGAGCAGTTCTTC. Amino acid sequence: CASSPRGTARDEQFF.

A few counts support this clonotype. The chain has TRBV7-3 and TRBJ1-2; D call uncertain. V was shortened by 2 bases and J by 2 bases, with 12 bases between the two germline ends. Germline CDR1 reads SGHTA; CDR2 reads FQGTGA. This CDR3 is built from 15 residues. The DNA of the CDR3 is TGTGCCAGCAGCTTAGATCCTCACGGAAACTATGGCTACACCTTC. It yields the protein CASSLDPHGNYGYTF. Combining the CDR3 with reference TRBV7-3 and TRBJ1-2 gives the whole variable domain GAGVSQTPSNKVTEKGKYVELRCDPISGHTALYWYRQSLGQGPEFLIYFQGTGAADDSGLPNDRFFAVRPEGSVSTLKIQRTERGDSAVYLCASSLDPHGNYGYTFGSGTRLTVV.

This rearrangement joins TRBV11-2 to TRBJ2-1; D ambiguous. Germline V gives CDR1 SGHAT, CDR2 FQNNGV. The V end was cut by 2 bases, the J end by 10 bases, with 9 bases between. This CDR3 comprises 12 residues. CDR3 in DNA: TGTGCCAGCAGCTTACCCTCCCGGGAGCAGTTCTTC. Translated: CASSLPSREQFF.

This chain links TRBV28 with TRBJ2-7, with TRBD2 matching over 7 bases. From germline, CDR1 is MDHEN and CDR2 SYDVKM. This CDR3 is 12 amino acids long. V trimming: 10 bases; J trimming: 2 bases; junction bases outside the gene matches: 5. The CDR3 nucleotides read TGTGCCACCGGGGGGACCCCCTACGAGCAGTACTTC. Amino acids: CATGGTPYEQYF.

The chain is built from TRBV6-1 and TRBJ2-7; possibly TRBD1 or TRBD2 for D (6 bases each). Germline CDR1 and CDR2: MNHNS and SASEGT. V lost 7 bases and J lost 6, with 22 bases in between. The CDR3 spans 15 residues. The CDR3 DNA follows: TGTGCCAGCAAACGAGAACAGGGAGGAGTCCCCGAGCAGTACTTC. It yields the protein CASKREQGGVPEQYF.

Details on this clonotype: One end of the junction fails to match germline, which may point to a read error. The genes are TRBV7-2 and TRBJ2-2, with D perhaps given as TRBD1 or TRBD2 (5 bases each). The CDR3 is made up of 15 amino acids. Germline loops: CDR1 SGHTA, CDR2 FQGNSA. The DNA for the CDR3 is TGTGCCAGCAGCTTATTTTGGGGGTCCACCGGGAAGCTGTTTTTT. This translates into CASSLFWGSTGKLFF. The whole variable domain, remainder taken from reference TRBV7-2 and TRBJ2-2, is GAGVSQSPSNKVTEKGKDVELRCDPISGHTALYWYRQSLGQGLEFLIYFQGNSAPDKSGLPSDRFSAERTGGSVSTLTIQRTQQEDSAVYLCASSLFWGSTGKLFFGEGSRLTVL.

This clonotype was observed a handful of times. The CDR3 bases are TGCAGCGAAACTAGGAGCACAGATACGCAGTATTTT. Protein sequence: CSETRSTDTQYF. The chain is built from TRBV29-1 and TRBJ2-3; D might be TRBD2 (5 bases). Germline V lookup: CDR1 SQVTM, CDR2 ANQGSEA. With 7 bases removed from V and 0 bases from J, the gap between germline ends came to 8 bases. The CDR3 runs 12 residues.

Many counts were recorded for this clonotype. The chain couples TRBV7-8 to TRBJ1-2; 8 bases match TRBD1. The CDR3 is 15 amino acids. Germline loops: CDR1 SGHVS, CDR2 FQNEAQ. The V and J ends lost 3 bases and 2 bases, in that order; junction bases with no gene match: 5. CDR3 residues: CASSFGGQANYGYTF. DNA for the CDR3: TGTGCCAGCAGCTTCGGGGGACAGGCGAACTATGGCTACACCTTC. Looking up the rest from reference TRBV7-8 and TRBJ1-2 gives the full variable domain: GAGVSQSPRYKVAKRGQDVALRCDPISGHVSLFWYQQALGQGPEFLTYFQNEAQLDKSGLPSDRFFAERPEGSVSTLKIQRTQQEDSAVYLCASSFGGQANYGYTFGSGTRLTVV.

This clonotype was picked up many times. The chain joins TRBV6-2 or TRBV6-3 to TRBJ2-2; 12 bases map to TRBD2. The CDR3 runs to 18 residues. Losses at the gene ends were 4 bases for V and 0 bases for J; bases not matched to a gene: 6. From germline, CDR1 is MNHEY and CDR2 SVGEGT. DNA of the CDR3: TGTGCCAGCAGTTCCCGACTAGCGGGGGCCGCGAACACCGGGGAGCTGTTTTTT. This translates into CASSSRLAGAANTGELFF.

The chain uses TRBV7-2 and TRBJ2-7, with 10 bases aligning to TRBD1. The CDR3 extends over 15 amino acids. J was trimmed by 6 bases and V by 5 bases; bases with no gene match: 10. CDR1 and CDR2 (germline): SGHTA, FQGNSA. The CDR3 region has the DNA TGTGCCAGCAGCCGAGGCGGGACAGGGGACTCCGAGCAGTACTTC. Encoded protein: CASSRGGTGDSEQYF.

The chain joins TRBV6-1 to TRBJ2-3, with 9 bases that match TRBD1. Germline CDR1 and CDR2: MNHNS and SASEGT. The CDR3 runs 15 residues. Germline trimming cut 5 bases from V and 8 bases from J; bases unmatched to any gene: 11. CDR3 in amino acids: CASSISGQGRATQYF. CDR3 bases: TGTGCCAGCAGTATTTCGGGACAGGGACGGGCTACGCAGTATTTT.

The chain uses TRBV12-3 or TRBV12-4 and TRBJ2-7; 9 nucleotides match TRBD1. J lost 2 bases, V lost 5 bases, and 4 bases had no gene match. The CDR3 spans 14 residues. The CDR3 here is CASSMRQGAYEQYF. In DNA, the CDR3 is TGTGCCAGCAGTATGAGACAGGGGGCCTACGAGCAGTACTTC.

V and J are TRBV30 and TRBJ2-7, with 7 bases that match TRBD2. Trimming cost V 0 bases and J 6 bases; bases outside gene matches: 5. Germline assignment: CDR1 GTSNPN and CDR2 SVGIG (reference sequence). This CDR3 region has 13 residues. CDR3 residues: CAWSVQGGTEQYF. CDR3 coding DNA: TGTGCCTGGAGTGTGCAGGGAGGGACCGAGCAGTACTTC.

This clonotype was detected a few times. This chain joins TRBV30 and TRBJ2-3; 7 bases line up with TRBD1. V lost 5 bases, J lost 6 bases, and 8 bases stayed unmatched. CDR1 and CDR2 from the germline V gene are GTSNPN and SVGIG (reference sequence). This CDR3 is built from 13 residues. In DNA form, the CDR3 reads TGTGCCTGGCACACAGGGGTGGGGGATACGCAGTATTTT. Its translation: CAWHTGVGDTQYF.

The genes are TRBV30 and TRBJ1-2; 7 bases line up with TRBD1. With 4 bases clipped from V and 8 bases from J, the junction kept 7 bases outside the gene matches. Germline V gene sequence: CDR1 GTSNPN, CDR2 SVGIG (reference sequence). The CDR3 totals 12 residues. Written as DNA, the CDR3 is TGTGCCTGGAAGGGGGCAGGGATAGGCTACACCTTC. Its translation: CAWKGAGIGYTF.

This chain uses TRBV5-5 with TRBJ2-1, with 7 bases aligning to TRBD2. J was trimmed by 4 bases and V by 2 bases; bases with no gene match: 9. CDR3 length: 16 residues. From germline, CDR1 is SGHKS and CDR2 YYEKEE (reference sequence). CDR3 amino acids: CASSFSFAGEYNEQFF. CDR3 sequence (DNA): TGTGCCAGCAGCTTTTCTTTCGCGGGGGAGTACAATGAGCAGTTCTTC.

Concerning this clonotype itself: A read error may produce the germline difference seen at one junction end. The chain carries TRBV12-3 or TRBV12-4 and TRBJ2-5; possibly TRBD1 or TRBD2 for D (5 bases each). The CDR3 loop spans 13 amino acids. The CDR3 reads CASSPGTQKTQYF. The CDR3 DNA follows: TGTGCCAGCAGTCCCGGGACCCAAAAGACCCAGTACTTC.

The CDR3 nucleotides read TGCAGTGCTAGACAAACCGACAGAGAGGTTGGAAGCTCCTATAATTCACCCCTCCACTTT. Protein sequence: CSARQTDREVGSSYNSPLHF. V and J are TRBV20-1 and TRBJ1-6; a weak D match, TRBD1 (5 bases). V lost 2 bases and J lost 0, with 23 bases in between. Germline V gene sequence: CDR1 DFQATT, CDR2 SNEGSKA (reference sequence). The CDR3 spans 20 residues.

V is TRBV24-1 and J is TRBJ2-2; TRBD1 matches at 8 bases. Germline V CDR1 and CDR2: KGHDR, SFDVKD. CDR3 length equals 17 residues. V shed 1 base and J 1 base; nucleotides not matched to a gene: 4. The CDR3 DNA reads TGTGCCACCAGTGATTTTACCGGGACAGGGAACACCGGGGAGCTGTTTTTT. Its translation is CATSDFTGTGNTGELFF.

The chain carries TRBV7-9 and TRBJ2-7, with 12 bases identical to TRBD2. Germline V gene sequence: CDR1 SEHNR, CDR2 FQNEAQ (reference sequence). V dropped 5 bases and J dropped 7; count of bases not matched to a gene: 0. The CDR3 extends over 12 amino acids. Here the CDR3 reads CASSGLAGEQYF. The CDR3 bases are TGTGCCAGCAGCGGACTAGCGGGGGAGCAGTACTTC.

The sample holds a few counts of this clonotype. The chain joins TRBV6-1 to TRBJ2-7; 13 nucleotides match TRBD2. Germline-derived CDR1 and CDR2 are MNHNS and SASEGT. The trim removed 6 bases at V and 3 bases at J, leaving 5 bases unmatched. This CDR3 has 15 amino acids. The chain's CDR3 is CASRDGLAGVYEQYF. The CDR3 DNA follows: TGTGCCAGCAGGGACGGACTAGCGGGAGTCTACGAGCAGTACTTC.

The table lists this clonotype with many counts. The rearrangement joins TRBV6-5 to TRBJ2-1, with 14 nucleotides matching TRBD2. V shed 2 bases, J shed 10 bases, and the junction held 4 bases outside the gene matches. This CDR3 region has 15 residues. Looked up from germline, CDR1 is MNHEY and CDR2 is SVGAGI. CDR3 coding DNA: TGTGCCAGCAGTTACGGGACTAGCGGGAGCGGCGAGCAGTTCTTC. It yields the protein CASSYGTSGSGEQFF.

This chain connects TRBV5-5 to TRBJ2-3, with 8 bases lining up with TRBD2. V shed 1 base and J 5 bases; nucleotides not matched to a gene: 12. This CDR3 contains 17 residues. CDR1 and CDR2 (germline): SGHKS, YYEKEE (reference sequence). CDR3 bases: TGTGCCAGCAGCTTGTTTCATAGCGGGACCAACAGAGATACGCAGTATTTT. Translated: CASSLFHSGTNRDTQYF.

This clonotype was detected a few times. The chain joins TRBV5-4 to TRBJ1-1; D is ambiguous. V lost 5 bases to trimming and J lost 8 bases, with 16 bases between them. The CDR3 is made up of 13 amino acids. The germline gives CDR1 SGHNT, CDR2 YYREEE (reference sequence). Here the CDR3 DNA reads TGTGCCAGCAGTTCCGACGGTGCCGGGGAAGCTTTCTTT. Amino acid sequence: CASSSDGAGEAFF.